The following is a TCR beta chain sequence with its context. The antigen is unknown. For CDR3 and TCR beta VDJ profiling, genomic DNA was the template used. TCRdb called the reads again in MiXCR, with one record for every CDR3 protein. The sample has about 200,000 distinct CDR3 sequences, 65% seen once. V lost 2 bases to trimming and J lost 2 bases; unmatched junction nucleotides: 3. This CDR3 comprises 15 residues. Germline V CDR1 and CDR2: DFQATT, SNEGSKA (reference sequence). The data are from a study of CD8+CD57+ T cells in acquired aplastic anemia. General study findings and limits: Patients and controls shared about 27 CD8+ CDR3 sequences.

Selection for sequencing was limited to patients who had shown CD8+CD57+ cell expansion by flow cytometry. Patient blood was sampled before any therapy had been received. The receptor was isolated from a human donor with aplastic anemia. The genes are TRBV20-1 and TRBJ2-3; 11 nucleotides align to TRBD2. The material sequenced was sorted CD4+, CD8+, or CD8+CD57+ T cells (not recorded which) from PBMCs. CDR3 sequence reads: CSARRLAGSTDTQYF. The CDR3 DNA is TGCAGTGCTAGACGACTAGCGGGGTCCACAGATACGCAGTATTTT.